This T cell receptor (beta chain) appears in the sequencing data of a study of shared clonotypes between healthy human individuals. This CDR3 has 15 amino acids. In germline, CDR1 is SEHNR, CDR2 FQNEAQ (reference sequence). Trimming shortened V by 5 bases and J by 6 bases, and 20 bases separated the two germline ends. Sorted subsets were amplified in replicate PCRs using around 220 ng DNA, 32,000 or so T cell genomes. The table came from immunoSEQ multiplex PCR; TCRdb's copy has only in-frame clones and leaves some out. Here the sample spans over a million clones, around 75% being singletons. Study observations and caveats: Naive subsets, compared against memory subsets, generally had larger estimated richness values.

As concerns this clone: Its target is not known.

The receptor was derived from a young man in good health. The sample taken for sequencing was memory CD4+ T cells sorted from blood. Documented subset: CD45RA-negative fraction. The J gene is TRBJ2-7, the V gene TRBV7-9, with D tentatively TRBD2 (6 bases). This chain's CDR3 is CASSPEAPGAAEQYF. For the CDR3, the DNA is TGTGCCAGCAGCCCTGAGGCTCCGGGAGCGGCCGAGCAGTACTTC.